One and the same sample provided the 15 T cell receptor beta chains below, sequenced in a study of blood T cell repertoires in COVID-19. Assay: immunoSEQ multiplex PCR; the TCRdb copy retains only in-frame clones and omits some. The sample lists 35,000 to 55,000 clones, roughly nine tenths occurring once. The specimen sequenced was peripheral blood. Receptors were obtained from a man between 70 and 80 years old with active COVID-19.

The V gene is TRBV2, the J gene TRBJ1-4; tentative D call: TRBD1 (5 bases). Between the trimmed V and J ends, which lost 9 bases and 2 bases, there was a span of 19 bases. Germline V gene data show CDR1 as SNHLY and CDR2 as FYNNEI. The CDR3 totals 16 residues. The CDR3 protein is CARGNAGTYTNEKLFF. The CDR3 DNA reads TGTGCCAGGGGTAATGCAGGGACTTATACTAATGAAAAACTGTTTTTT.

This clone was seen a handful of times. This chain connects TRBV7-9 to TRBJ2-3, with D maybe TRBD2 (5 bases). This CDR3 spans 14 amino acids. CDR1 is SEHNR, CDR2 FQNEAQ, per germline (reference sequence). The V end was cut by 1 base, the J end by 4 bases, with 9 bases between. This chain's CDR3 is CASSLEKRADTQYF. The CDR3 nucleotides are TGTGCCAGCAGCTTAGAAAAGAGGGCAGATACGCAGTATTTT.

In this sample, this clone turned up a few times. This rearrangement joins TRBV3-1 (or the pseudogene TRBV3-2) to TRBJ2-7; D gene uncertain. V was shortened by 0 bases and J by 3 bases, with 3 bases between the two germline ends. The CDR3 sequence is 12 residues long. Germline V lookup: CDR1 LGHDT, CDR2 YNNKEL (reference sequence). CDR3 sequence reads: CASSQDLYEQYF. The CDR3 coding sequence is TGTGCCAGCAGCCAAGATCTCTACGAGCAGTACTTC.

The rearrangement uses TRBV21-1 and TRBJ1-1; the D call in the table, TRBD1, was not verified against the DNA. TRBV21-1 is a pseudogene segment. The CDR3 is 15 residues long. The CDR3 DNA reads as TGTGCCAGCAGCAAAGGAGGGACAGTGAACACTGAAGCTTTCTTT. This gives the protein CASSKGGTVNTEAFF.

V usage is TRBV5-6 and J usage is TRBJ2-4; the D gene is possibly TRBD1 (5 bases). This CDR3 has 16 amino acids. V shed 0 bases and J shed 1 base, with 11 bases lying between them. Germline assignment: CDR1 SGHDT and CDR2 YYEEEE. The CDR3 here is CASSLGGPIAKNIQYF. CDR3 in DNA: TGTGCCAGCAGCTTGGGGGGCCCGATCGCCAAAAACATTCAGTACTTC. Based on the CDR3 plus reference TRBV5-6 and TRBJ2-4, the full variable domain is DAGVTQSPTHLIKTRGQQVTLRCSPKSGHDTVSWYQQALGQGPQFIFQYYEEEERQRGNFPDRFSGHQFPNYSSELNVNALLLGDSALYLCASSLGGPIAKNIQYFGAGTRLSVL.

The rearrangement links TRBV6-5 to TRBJ1-2, with 11 bases identical to TRBD1. V dropped 6 bases and J dropped 9; count of bases not matched to a gene: 9. In germline, CDR1 is MNHEY, CDR2 SVGAGI. This CDR3 has 14 amino acids. The CDR3 is CASSYTGQGGSYTF. As DNA, the CDR3 is TGTGCCAGCAGCTACACGGGACAGGGGGGAAGCTACACCTTC.

The chain recombines TRBV13 with TRBJ1-4; D possibly corresponds to TRBD1 (6 bases). Trimming removed 5 bases at V and 14 bases at J, with 15 bases between. This CDR3 region has 12 residues. CDR1 is PRHDT and CDR2 is FYEKMQ in the germline V gene (reference sequence). Here the CDR3 DNA reads TGTGCCAGCAGCCAAGCCGGGACATCCCTGTTTTTT. Amino acids: CASSQAGTSLFF.

This chain links TRBV7-9 with TRBJ1-4; 8 positions match TRBD1. The ends lost 5 bases at V and 5 bases at J; junction bases unmatched: 7. The CDR3 covers 15 residues. CDR1 and CDR2 (germline): SEHNR, FQNEAQ (reference sequence). The CDR3 sequence is CASSLWDRSNEKLFF. For the CDR3, the DNA is TGTGCCAGCAGCCTATGGGACAGGTCAAATGAAAAACTGTTTTTT.

The V and J genes are TRBV19 and TRBJ1-1, with TRBD1 matching over 8 bases. Trimming cost V 7 bases and J 2 bases; bases outside gene matches: 6. The CDR3 contains 14 residues. In germline, CDR1 is LNHDA, CDR2 SQIVND (reference sequence). The CDR3: CASNRGRLNTEAFF. The CDR3 DNA reads TGTGCCAGTAACAGGGGGAGACTCAACACTGAAGCTTTCTTT.

The CDR3 spells CASSSGQYGTQYF. In nucleotides, the CDR3 is TGTGCCAGCAGCTCCGGACAGTACGGGACCCAGTACTTC. The V gene is TRBV11-3, the J gene TRBJ2-5, with D perhaps TRBD1 (6 bases). Per the germline V gene, CDR1 is SGHNT and CDR2 is YENEEA. The CDR3 extends over 13 amino acids. The ends were cut back, 4 bases at V and 7 bases at J, with 13 bases in the middle.

The CDR3 loop reads CASSPGLAGGPEQFF. Written as DNA, the CDR3 is TGCGCCAGCAGCCCGGGACTAGCGGGGGGGCCTGAGCAGTTCTTC. The chain joins TRBV5-1 to TRBJ2-1; 16 bases are shared with TRBD2. The CDR3 length is 15 residues. The J segment lost 9 bases and the V segment lost 4 bases, leaving 4 bases of the junction unmatched. In germline, CDR1 is SGHRS, CDR2 YFSETQ.

This clone was counted a few times. The chain recombines TRBV6-1 with TRBJ2-7; TRBD2 agrees at 7 bases. This CDR3 has 15 residues. Per germline, CDR1 MNHNS and CDR2 SASEGT. The junction had 6 bases not matched to a gene; V was cut back by 2 bases and J by 2 bases. The CDR3 bases are TGTGCCAGCAGTGAAACCAGCGGGGAAGCCTACGAGCAGTACTTC. It codes for CASSETSGEAYEQYF.

This clone was seen only once. The chain has TRBV3-1 (or the pseudogene TRBV3-2) and TRBJ1-2, with no clear D. The V end was cut by 0 bases, the J end by 0 bases, with 5 bases between. Germline assignment: CDR1 LGHDT and CDR2 YNNKEL (reference sequence). This CDR3 is 14 amino acids long. In DNA, the CDR3 is TGTGCCAGCAGCCAAGAGGGAGCTAACTATGGCTACACCTTC. This translates into CASSQEGANYGYTF.

This rearrangement joins TRBV29-1 to TRBJ2-7, with 8 nucleotides matching TRBD1. The germline CDR1 and CDR2 sequences are SQVTM and ANQGSEA. The trim removed 6 bases at V and 3 bases at J, leaving 4 bases unmatched. This CDR3 is built from 12 residues. Here the CDR3 reads CSVGQAHYEQYF. The CDR3 nucleotides read TGCAGCGTGGGACAGGCCCACTACGAGCAGTACTTC.

The chain employs TRBV9 and TRBJ1-1; D possibly corresponds to TRBD1 (5 bases). The CDR3 has 15 amino acids. Trimming took 4 bases from V and 2 from J, leaving 15 bases between them. Germline CDR1 is SGDLS and CDR2 is YYNGEE. This CDR3 reads CASSHGGATNTEAFF. CDR3 sequence (DNA): TGTGCCAGCAGCCACGGAGGGGCGACTAACACTGAAGCTTTCTTT.